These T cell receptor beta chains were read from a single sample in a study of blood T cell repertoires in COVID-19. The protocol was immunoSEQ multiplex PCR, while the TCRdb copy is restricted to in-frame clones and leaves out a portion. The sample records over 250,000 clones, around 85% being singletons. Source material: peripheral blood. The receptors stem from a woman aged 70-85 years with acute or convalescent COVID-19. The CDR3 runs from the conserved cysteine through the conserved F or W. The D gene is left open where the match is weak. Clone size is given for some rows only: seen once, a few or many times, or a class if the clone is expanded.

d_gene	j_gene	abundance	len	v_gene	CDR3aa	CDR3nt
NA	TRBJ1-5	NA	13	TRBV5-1	CASSFGENQPQHF	TGCGCCAGCAGCTTCGGGGAGAATCAGCCCCAGCATTTT
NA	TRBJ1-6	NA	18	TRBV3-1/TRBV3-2	CASSQEAGVVSYNSPLHF	TGTGCCAGCAGCCAAGAGGCGGGGGTGGTCTCCTATAATTCACCCCTCCACTTT
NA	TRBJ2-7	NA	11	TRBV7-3	CASSPKGEQYF	TGTGCCAGCTCACCTAAGGGGGAGCAGTACTTC
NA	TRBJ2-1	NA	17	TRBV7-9	CASSLEEGATPYNEQFF	TGTGCCAGCAGCTTAGAGGAGGGGGCGACCCCGTACAATGAGCAGTTCTTC
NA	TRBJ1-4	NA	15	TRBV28	CASSLGVGLREKLFF	TGTGCCAGCAGTTTAGGGGTCGGACTTAGAGAAAAACTGTTTTTT
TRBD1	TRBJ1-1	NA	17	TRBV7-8	CASSWRATGGDGTEAFF	TGTGCCAGCAGCTGGAGAGCCACAGGGGGCGATGGTACTGAAGCTTTCTTT
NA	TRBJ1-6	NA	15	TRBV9	CASSAGRVLNSPLHF	TGTGCCAGCAGCGCCGGGAGGGTACTAAATTCACCCCTCCACTTT
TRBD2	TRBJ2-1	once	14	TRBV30	CAWTRGGSYNEQFF	TGTGCCTGGACCCGGGGGGGGTCCTACAATGAGCAGTTCTTC
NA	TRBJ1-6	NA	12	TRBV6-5	CASSRLQGPLHF	TGTGCCAGCAGTAGGCTTCAGGGACCCCTCCACTTT
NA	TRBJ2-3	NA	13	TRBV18	CASSSPSTDTQYF	TGTGCCAGCTCATCCCCTAGCACAGATACGCAGTATTTT
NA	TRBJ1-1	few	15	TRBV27	CASSLVQGGSTEAFF	TGTGCCAGCAGTTTAGTCCAGGGAGGTAGTACTGAAGCTTTCTTT
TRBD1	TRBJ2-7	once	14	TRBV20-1	CSASKDREIYEQYF	TGCAGTGCTAGTAAGGACAGGGAAATCTACGAGCAGTACTTC
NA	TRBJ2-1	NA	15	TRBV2	CASTTSRGSYNEQFF	TGTGCCAGCACGACCTCTAGGGGGTCCTACAATGAGCAGTTCTTC
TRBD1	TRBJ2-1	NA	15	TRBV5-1	CASSFDRGAGDEQFF	TGCGCCAGCAGCTTTGACAGGGGGGCAGGCGATGAGCAGTTCTTC
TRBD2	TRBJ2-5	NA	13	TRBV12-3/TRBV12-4	CASRTSGQETQYF	TGTGCCAGCAGAACTAGCGGCCAAGAGACCCAGTACTTC
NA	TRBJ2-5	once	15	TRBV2	CASSEATAGQETQYF	TGTGCCAGCAGTGAAGCGACGGCGGGGCAAGAGACCCAGTACTTC
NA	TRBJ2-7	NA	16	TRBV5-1	CASSPQPGLSSYEQYF	TGCGCCAGCAGTCCCCAACCCGGACTCAGCTCCTACGAGCAGTACTTC
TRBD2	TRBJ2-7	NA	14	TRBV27	CASSLAGGFYEQYF	TGTGCCAGCAGCCTAGCGGGGGGATTTTACGAGCAGTACTTC
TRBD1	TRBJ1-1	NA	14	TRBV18	CASSPGTGNTEAFF	TGTGCCAGCTCACCCGGGACAGGGAACACTGAAGCTTTCTTT
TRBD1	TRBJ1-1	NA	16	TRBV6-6	CATNTQTGGGNTEAFF	TGTGCCACCAACACCCAGACAGGGGGTGGGAACACTGAAGCTTTCTTT
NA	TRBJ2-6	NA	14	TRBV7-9	CASSWSSGANVLTF	TGTGCCAGCAGTTGGAGCTCTGGGGCCAACGTCCTGACTTTC
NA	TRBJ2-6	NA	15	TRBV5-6	CASSLRGSGANVLTF	TGTGCCAGCAGCTTGCGGGGCTCTGGGGCCAACGTCCTGACTTTC
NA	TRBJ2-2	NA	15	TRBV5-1	CASSPQSGTTGELFF	TGCGCCAGCAGCCCCCAGTCCGGGACAACCGGGGAGCTGTTTTTT
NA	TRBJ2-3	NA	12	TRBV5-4	CASSLIPDTQYF	TGTGCCAGCAGCTTAATCCCGGATACGCAGTATTTT
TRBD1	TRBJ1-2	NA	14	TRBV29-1	CSAMRQGASGGYTF	TGCAGTGCCATGAGACAGGGCGCATCTGGTGGCTACACCTTC
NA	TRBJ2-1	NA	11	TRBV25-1	CASSGGLEQFF	TGTGCCAGCAGTGGGGGGCTCGAGCAGTTCTTC
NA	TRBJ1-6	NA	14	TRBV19	CASSIPASNSPLHF	TGTGCCAGTAGTATCCCGGCTAGTAATTCACCCCTCCACTTT
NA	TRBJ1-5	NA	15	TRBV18	CASSPPGRVNQPQHF	TGTGCCAGCTCACCACCCGGCAGGGTTAATCAGCCCCAGCATTTT
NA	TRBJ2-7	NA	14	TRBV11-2	CASSLSTGSNEQYF	TGTGCCAGCAGCTTATCCACAGGATCCAACGAGCAGTACTTC
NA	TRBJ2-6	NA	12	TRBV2	CASKPGANVLTF	TGTGCCAGCAAGCCTGGGGCCAACGTCCTGACTTTC
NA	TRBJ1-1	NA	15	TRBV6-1	CASSEGFRGGTEAFF	TGTGCCAGCAGTGAAGGTTTTCGGGGTGGCACTGAAGCTTTCTTT
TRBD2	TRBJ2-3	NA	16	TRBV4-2	CASSQGTSGGLDTQYF	TGTGCCAGCAGCCAAGGTACTAGCGGGGGGTTAGATACGCAGTATTTT
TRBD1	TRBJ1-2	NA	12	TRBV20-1	CSASGTDYGYTF	TGCAGTGCTAGTGGGACAGACTATGGCTACACCTTC
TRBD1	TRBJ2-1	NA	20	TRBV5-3	CARPFRDRDIFGAPSNEQFF	TGTGCCAGACCTTTCCGGGACAGGGACATATTCGGGGCCCCGAGTAATGAGCAGTTCTTC
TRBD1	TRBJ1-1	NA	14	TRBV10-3	CAISRDRGNTEAFF	TGTGCCATCAGTCGGGACAGGGGGAACACTGAAGCTTTCTTT